These 22 T cell receptor beta chains were all obtained from the same sample, sequenced in a study of T cell responses to AZD1222 COVID-19 vaccine. The method was immunoSEQ multiplex PCR; TCRdb's version includes in-frame clones alone and lacks a portion of them. The sample gives around 72,000 clones, around 86% of which show up once; around 24% is in the top ten. Material: peripheral blood, obtained on day 0 of AZD1222 vaccination. The receptor source for this set is an adult in good health.

This sequence joins TRBV10-3 and TRBJ1-2; no definite D call. The CDR3 sequence is 12 residues long. CDR1 ENHRY and CDR2 SYGVKD come from the germline V gene. Trimming cost V 3 bases and J 5 bases, with 7 bases left between them. CDR3 sequence (DNA): TGTGCCATCAGTGACGGATATTATGGCTACACCTTC. This sequence encodes CAISDGYYGYTF.

V and J are TRBV2 and TRBJ1-2, with D possibly matching TRBD1 (6 bases). The CDR3 totals 15 residues. Trimming removed 5 bases at V and 6 bases at J, with 19 bases between. Germline CDR1 and CDR2: SNHLY and FYNNEI. Here the CDR3 reads CASSFTGPGLDGYTF. CDR3 nucleotide sequence: TGTGCCAGCAGTTTTACAGGGCCGGGGCTTGATGGCTACACCTTC.

The chain joins TRBV3-1 (or the pseudogene TRBV3-2) to TRBJ1-1; no reliable D call. The CDR3 is 13 amino acids. The V end lost 1 base, the J end lost 4 bases, and 7 bases lay between the germline ends. Germline lookup yields CDR1 LGHDT and CDR2 YNNKEL (reference sequence). CDR3 sequence reads: CASSQVEGTEAFF. CDR3 nucleotide sequence: TGTGCCAGCAGCCAAGTTGAAGGCACTGAAGCTTTCTTT.

In its sample, this clone was seen once. The chain couples TRBV6-5 to TRBJ1-1; D might be TRBD1 (5 bases). This CDR3 is built from 13 residues. Germline V gene lookup returns CDR1 MNHEY and CDR2 SVGAGI. Trimming took off 2 bases at V and 5 bases at J, with 9 bases between the two ends. The CDR3: CASSYPGGTEAFF. CDR3 nucleotides: TGTGCCAGCAGTTACCCCGGGGGGACTGAAGCTTTCTTT.

This sequence joins TRBV5-8 and TRBJ1-3, with D perhaps matching TRBD1 (5 bases). V was clipped by 2 bases and J by 3 bases, with 9 bases between them. This CDR3 region has 14 residues. CDR1 is SGHTS and CDR2 is YDEGEE in the germline V gene. CDR3 sequence (DNA): TGTGCCAGCAGCTTTCAGGGTTTTGGAAACACCATATATTTT. It specifies CASSFQGFGNTIYF.

The J gene is TRBJ2-5, the V gene TRBV5-1; a weak D match, TRBD2 (6 bases). Germline V gives CDR1 SGHRS, CDR2 YFSETQ. V was shortened by 0 bases and J by 4 bases, with 10 bases between the two germline ends. This CDR3 has 14 residues. In DNA, the CDR3 is TGCGCCAGCAGCTTGGTGGGGGGTTTAGAGACCCAGTACTTC. Translated, it gives CASSLVGGLETQYF.

This chain connects TRBV9 to TRBJ1-2; D remains ambiguous. The V gene lost 1 base and the J gene lost 4 bases, with 8 bases spanning the gap. The CDR3 contains 13 residues. Germline V gene lookup returns CDR1 SGDLS and CDR2 YYNGEE. The CDR3 region is CASSVLRCYGYTF. CDR3 DNA: TGTGCCAGCAGCGTACTACGGTGCTATGGCTACACCTTC. Full variable domain (remainder filled in from reference TRBV9 and TRBJ1-2): DSGVTQTPKHLITATGQRVTLRCSPRSGDLSVYWYQQSLDQGLQFLIQYYNGEERAKGNILERFSAQQFPDLHSELNLSSLELGDSALYFCASSVLRCYGYTFGSGTRLTVV.

The chain has TRBV30 and TRBJ1-6, with 9 nucleotides matching TRBD1. The CDR3 has 15 amino acids. In germline, CDR1 is GTSNPN, CDR2 SVGIG (reference sequence). V gave up 2 bases and J gave up 7 bases; unmatched junction bases: 6. The CDR3 protein is CAWSTGTGYNSPLHF. In DNA, the CDR3 is TGTGCCTGGAGTACCGGGACAGGGTACAATTCACCCCTCCACTTT. Looking up the rest from reference TRBV30 and TRBJ1-6 gives the full variable domain: SQTIHQWPATLVQPVGSPLSLECTVEGTSNPNLYWYRQAAGRGLQLLFYSVGIGQISSEVPQNLSASRPQDRQFILSSKKLLLSDSGFYLCAWSTGTGYNSPLHFGNGTRLTVT.

V gene TRBV18 combines with J gene TRBJ1-2, with D possibly being TRBD1 (5 bases). Per germline, CDR1 KGHSH and CDR2 LQKENI. The CDR3 spans 15 residues. V was trimmed by 3 bases and J by 8 bases, leaving 19 bases between them. CDR3 amino acids: CASSPIQDPQWGYTF. The DNA for the CDR3 is TGTGCCAGCTCACCTATACAGGATCCTCAATGGGGCTACACCTTC.

The gene calls are TRBV30 and TRBJ2-7, with D perhaps matching TRBD2 (7 bases). The CDR3 runs to 15 residues. Germline CDR1 is GTSNPN and CDR2 is SVGIG (reference sequence). V shed 5 bases and J shed 3 bases, with 20 bases lying between them. CDR3 residues: CAWGGLAAPFYEQYF. The DNA for the CDR3 is TGTGCCTGGGGGGGGCTAGCGGCCCCCTTCTACGAGCAGTACTTC.

The chain uses TRBV10-3 and TRBJ2-7, with 13 bases that match TRBD2. CDR1 and CDR2 from the germline V gene are ENHRY and SYGVKD. The CDR3 length is 17 residues. V lost 6 bases and J lost 2; bases outside the gene matches: 10. The CDR3 loop is CAISQGLAGAPTYEQYF. The CDR3 DNA reads as TGTGCCATCAGCCAAGGACTAGCGGGGGCCCCTACCTACGAGCAGTACTTC.

V usage is TRBV6-1 and J usage is TRBJ2-7; D unclear. The germline V gene has CDR1 MNHNS and CDR2 SASEGT. This CDR3 contains 14 residues. With 2 bases removed from V and 3 bases from J, the gap between germline ends came to 11 bases. CDR3 loop: CASSEFGRYYEQYF. CDR3 bases: TGTGCCAGCAGTGAATTCGGAAGGTACTACGAGCAGTACTTC.

As DNA, the CDR3 is TGCAGCGTTGAAGAGGGCGATCAGCCCCAGCATTTT. Its translation: CSVEEGDQPQHF. V usage is TRBV29-1 and J usage is TRBJ1-5; D ambiguous. The V gene's germline CDR1 is SQVTM and CDR2 ANQGSEA. The CDR3 is made up of 12 amino acids. Trimming pared 0 bases from V and 5 bases from J, leaving 5 bases between.

The genes are TRBV5-4 and TRBJ1-2; D might be TRBD1 (6 bases). Trimming shortened V by 4 bases and J by 8 bases, and 15 bases separated the two germline ends. This CDR3 spans 13 amino acids. Per the germline V gene, CDR1 is SGHNT and CDR2 is YYREEE (reference sequence). The CDR3 loop reads CASSRGTPHGYTF. In nucleotides, the CDR3 is TGTGCCAGCAGCAGGGGGACACCCCACGGCTACACCTTC.

The chain links TRBV7-2 to TRBJ2-3; 10 nucleotides align to TRBD1. Per germline, CDR1 SGHTA and CDR2 FQGNSA. V lost 0 bases to trimming and J lost 0 bases; unmatched junction nucleotides: 12. This CDR3 is built from 20 residues. The CDR3 coding sequence is TGTGCCAGCAGCTTAGCTGGCGGACAGGGGGAGACTACTAGCACAGATACGCAGTATTTT. It encodes CASSLAGGQGETTSTDTQYF.

CDR3 sequence: CASRPGTGTYEQYF. The CDR3, as DNA: TGTGCCAGCAGGCCCGGGACAGGAACCTACGAGCAGTACTTC. The chain uses TRBV2 and TRBJ2-7; 8 nucleotides align to TRBD1. J was trimmed by 2 bases and V by 6 bases; bases with no gene match: 6. The CDR3 contains 14 residues. CDR1 is SNHLY and CDR2 is FYNNEI in the germline V gene.

The gene calls are TRBV5-1 and TRBJ2-3; 12 nucleotides agree with TRBD2. Germline-derived CDR1 and CDR2 are SGHRS and YFSETQ. The CDR3 is 17 residues long. V shed 4 bases, J shed 3 bases, and the junction held 9 bases outside the gene matches. CDR3 DNA sequence: TGCGCCAGCAGCCAAACGACTAGCGGGGGTAGGACAGATACGCAGTATTTT. Protein product: CASSQTTSGGRTDTQYF. The full variable domain, rest sourced from reference TRBV5-1 and TRBJ2-3, is KAGVTQTPRYLIKTRGQQVTLSCSPISGHRSVSWYQQTPGQGLQFLFEYFSETQRNKGNFPGRFSGRQFSNSRSEMNVSTLELGDSALYLCASSQTTSGGRTDTQYFGPGTRLTVL.

The V gene is TRBV5-1, the J gene TRBJ2-1; TRBD2 matches 9 bases. Trimming cost V 0 bases and J 7 bases; bases outside gene matches: 5. This CDR3 has 15 amino acids. Germline V lookup: CDR1 SGHRS, CDR2 YFSETQ. This CDR3 is CASSLVPSGANEQFF. CDR3 coding DNA: TGCGCCAGCAGCTTGGTTCCTAGCGGGGCTAATGAGCAGTTCTTC.

J is TRBJ2-5 and V is TRBV19; D gene unclear. The CDR3 has 12 residues. Looked up from germline, CDR1 is LNHDA and CDR2 is SQIVND (reference sequence). Trimming pared 4 bases from V and 5 bases from J, leaving 8 bases between. The CDR3 spells CASSSPGETQYF. The CDR3 DNA reads TGTGCCAGTAGTAGTCCCGGGGAGACCCAGTACTTC. Drawing the rest from reference TRBV19 and TRBJ2-5, the complete variable domain is DGGITQSPKYLFRKEGQNVTLSCEQNLNHDAMYWYRQDPGQGLRLIYYSQIVNDFQKGDIAEGYSVSREKKESFPLTVTSAQKNPTAFYLCASSSPGETQYFGPGTRLLVL.

The rearrangement joins TRBV5-6 to TRBJ1-2, with D tentatively TRBD1 (6 bases). The CDR3 has 14 amino acids. With 0 bases removed from V and 7 bases from J, the gap between germline ends came to 13 bases. Germline V gene sequence: CDR1 SGHDT, CDR2 YYEEEE. CDR3 bases: TGTGCCAGCAGCTTGGCACAGGGACGAGGTGGCTACACCTTC. Its translation is CASSLAQGRGGYTF. Filled out from reference TRBV5-6 and TRBJ1-2, the complete variable domain reads DAGVTQSPTHLIKTRGQQVTLRCSPKSGHDTVSWYQQALGQGPQFIFQYYEEEERQRGNFPDRFSGHQFPNYSSELNVNALLLGDSALYLCASSLAQGRGGYTFGSGTRLTVV.

The V gene is TRBV10-3, the J gene TRBJ2-2, with 8 bases fitting TRBD2. Germline V gives CDR1 ENHRY, CDR2 SYGVKD. The V segment lost 7 bases and the J segment 1 base; nucleotides outside the gene matches: 5. This CDR3 spans 15 amino acids. DNA for the CDR3: TGTGCCATCAATACGGGGGGGCGGAACACCGGGGAGCTGTTTTTT. It codes for CAINTGGRNTGELFF.

The V call is TRBV28, the J call TRBJ2-7; tentative D call: TRBD2 (6 bases). This CDR3 has 13 amino acids. With 2 bases removed from V and 5 bases from J, the gap between germline ends came to 10 bases. CDR1 is MDHEN, CDR2 SYDVKM, per germline. The CDR3 region is CASSLEWGDEQYF. DNA for the CDR3: TGTGCCAGCAGTTTAGAATGGGGGGACGAGCAGTACTTC.